A selection of T cell receptor beta chains follows, all from one sample in a study of T cell repertoires in cytomegalovirus infection. Via MiXCR, TCRdb re-called the reads, giving one row per CDR3 protein. Of around 170,000 distinct CDR3 sequences in the sample, approximately 15% are singletons; the top ten hold 25% to 30%. The sequenced sample was PBMCs. Receptor source: a human donor in good health (CMV status not recorded). Some clones in this sample may be carry-over from other donors' samples. CDR3s include the opening cysteine and the closing phenylalanine or tryptophan. The order of the fields is J gene, V gene, clone size, D gene, CDR3 protein, CDR3 DNA. The D gene is left open where the match is weak. Clone size is not always given. Where it is, it says once, few, many or a class for expanded clones.

TRBJ2-3 TRBV28 few TRBD1 CASSLQGAQTDTQYF TGTGCCAGCAGTTTACAGGGGGCCCAGACAGATACGCAGTATTTT
TRBJ1-5 TRBV6-1 NA TRBD1 CASKRQGGDQPQHF TGTGCCAGCAAACGACAGGGGGGAGATCAGCCCCAGCATTTT
TRBJ1-2 TRBV14 NA NA CASSQFLVNHYGYTF TGTGCCAGCAGCCAATTTCTCGTCAACCACTATGGCTACACCTTC
TRBJ1-1 TRBV12-3/TRBV12-4 NA NA CASSLRQPMNTEAFF TGTGCCAGCAGTTTAAGGCAGCCCATGAACACTGAAGCTTTCTTT
TRBJ1-6 TRBV28 NA NA CASKTRGRGSPLHF TGTGCCAGCAAAACCAGGGGAAGGGGTTCACCCCTCCACTTT
TRBJ1-2 TRBV20-1 NA NA CSARSQVNYGYTF TGCAGTGCTAGATCCCAGGTTAACTATGGCTACACCTTC
TRBJ1-1 TRBV5-1 many TRBD1 CASSPGTGVLDTEAFF TGCGCCAGCAGCCCAGGGACAGGGGTGTTGGACACTGAAGCTTTCTTT
TRBJ2-7 TRBV27 NA NA CASSRTAFGFEQYF TGTGCCAGCAGCAGAACGGCCTTCGGGTTCGAGCAGTACTTC
TRBJ1-5 TRBV4-1 many NA CASSQDSRSNQPQHF TGCGCCAGCAGCCAAGATTCGAGGAGCAATCAGCCCCAGCATTTT
TRBJ2-5 TRBV18 NA NA CASSLHQGGEETQYF TGTGCCAGCTCACTTCATCAGGGCGGAGAAGAGACCCAGTACTTC
TRBJ1-2 TRBV27 NA NA CASRLGGLGNGYTF TGTGCCAGCAGATTAGGGGGGCTGGGTAATGGCTACACCTTC
TRBJ2-5 TRBV12-3/TRBV12-4 few TRBD2 CASRGLAGATETQYF TGTGCCAGCAGAGGACTAGCGGGGGCGACCGAGACCCAGTACTTC
TRBJ2-1 TRBV7-8 many NA CASSLGGETSSYNEQFF TGTGCCAGCAGCTTAGGAGGGGAGACCAGCTCCTACAATGAGCAGTTCTTC
TRBJ1-2 TRBV9 NA NA CASSVALGGRDGYTF TGTGCCAGCAGCGTGGCCCTCGGAGGGCGGGATGGCTACACCTTC
TRBJ1-2 TRBV14 few NA CASSPFGALTGIYGYTF TGTGCCAGCAGCCCTTTTGGGGCCCTTACAGGGATCTATGGCTACACCTTC
TRBJ1-2 TRBV6-1 NA TRBD1 CASSYAGQAEGNGYTF TGTGCCAGCAGTTACGCGGGACAGGCTGAGGGTAATGGCTACACCTTC
TRBJ2-1 TRBV12-3/TRBV12-4 many NA CASAGQRVYNEQFF TGTGCCTCAGCAGGCCAGAGGGTGTACAATGAGCAGTTCTTC
TRBJ1-5 TRBV28 many NA CASSLSGNQPQHF TGTGCCAGCAGCTTATCCGGCAATCAGCCCCAGCATTTT
TRBJ2-7 TRBV7-8 NA TRBD2 CASSLGGLAVTYEQYF TGTGCCAGCAGCTTAGGGGGACTAGCGGTCACCTACGAGCAGTACTTC
TRBJ2-1 TRBV6-5 NA TRBD1 CASSYVRGRNNEQFF TGTGCCAGCAGTTACGTCAGGGGGCGAAACAATGAGCAGTTCTTC
TRBJ2-2 TRBV7-2 NA TRBD2 CASSLIAGNTGELFF TGTGCCAGCAGCTTAATAGCGGGGAACACCGGGGAGCTGTTTTTT
TRBJ2-2 TRBV29-1 few TRBD1 CSVEGGTGDGAGELFF TGCAGCGTTGAAGGCGGGACAGGGGATGGGGCCGGGGAGCTGTTTTTT
TRBJ1-1 TRBV7-9 NA NA CASSLDRQNTEAFF TGTGCCAGCAGCTTAGATCGGCAGAACACTGAAGCTTTCTTT
TRBJ2-7 TRBV14 few NA CASSQRGIEQYF TGTGCCAGCAGCCAAAGAGGGATCGAGCAGTACTTC
TRBJ1-1 TRBV3-1 NA NA CASSRVNGEAFF TGTGCCAGCAGCCGGGTGAACGGTGAAGCTTTCTTT
TRBJ2-7 TRBV7-8 many NA CASSQSTTIPYEQYF TGTGCCAGCAGCCAAAGTACAACCATACCTTACGAGCAGTACTTC
TRBJ2-3 TRBV7-6 many TRBD2 CASSLGGGVRTDTQYF TGTGCCAGCAGCTTAGGTGGGGGGGTACGCACAGATACGCAGTATTTT
TRBJ1-5 TRBV7-9 few NA CASSLAQGNQPQHF TGTGCCAGCAGCTTAGCGCAAGGGAATCAGCCCCAGCATTTT
TRBJ2-1 TRBV7-6 many NA CASVGRSYNEQFF TGTGCCAGCGTAGGAAGGTCCTACAATGAGCAGTTCTTC
TRBJ2-2 TRBV7-9 NA TRBD2 CASGERGNTGELFF TGTGCCAGCGGTGAGCGGGGGAACACCGGGGAGCTGTTTTTT
TRBJ2-2 TRBV7-6 few TRBD2 CASSQSGSANTGELFF TGTGCCAGCAGCCAGAGCGGGAGCGCGAACACCGGGGAGCTGTTTTTT
TRBJ1-1 TRBV28 few NA CASSLYTPAEAFF TGTGCCAGCAGTTTATATACCCCCGCTGAAGCTTTCTTT
TRBJ2-1 TRBV11-3 NA NA CASSLTATYNEQFF TGTGCCAGCAGCTTAACAGCGACTTACAATGAGCAGTTCTTC